This TCR beta chain is from a study of blood T cell repertoires in COVID-19. At the level of the study: The origin of the acute and convalescent COVID-19 samples was the United States, Italy and Spain. Sources were T cells, B-cell-depleted T cells, or PBMCs; the material itself was cDNA or gDNA.

In the original workflow: Nucleated cell number was recorded as an estimate derived from reference gene primer amplification. The method was immunoSEQ multiplex PCR; TCRdb's version includes in-frame clones alone and lacks a portion of them. That table is the source of V, J and clone size, and D and trimming were worked out from the DNA. The data contain 140,000 to 150,000 clones, around 81% of them singletons. This CDR3 has 14 residues. CDR1 is MNHEY and CDR2 is SVGEGT in the germline V gene. The germline V and J ends were trimmed by 2 bases and 5 bases, with 12 bases remaining between them. This clone was detected only a few times.

The sample consisted of peripheral blood. This receptor was obtained from a man between 60 and 70 years old with active or convalescent COVID-19. J is TRBJ2-5 and V is TRBV6-2 or TRBV6-3, with D perhaps matching TRBD1 (5 bases). The CDR3 sequence is CASSYVQVAETQYF. The CDR3 nucleotides read TGTGCCAGCAGTTACGTACAGGTGGCGGAGACCCAGTACTTC.